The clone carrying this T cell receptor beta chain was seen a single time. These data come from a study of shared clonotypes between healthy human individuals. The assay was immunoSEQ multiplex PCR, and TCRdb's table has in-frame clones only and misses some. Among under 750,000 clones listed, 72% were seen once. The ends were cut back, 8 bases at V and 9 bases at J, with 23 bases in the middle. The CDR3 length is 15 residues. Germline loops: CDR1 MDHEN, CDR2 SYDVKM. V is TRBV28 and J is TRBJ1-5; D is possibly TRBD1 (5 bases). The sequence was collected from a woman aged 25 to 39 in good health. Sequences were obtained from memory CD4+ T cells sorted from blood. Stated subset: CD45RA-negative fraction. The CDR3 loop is CASVTVSPGRSPQHF. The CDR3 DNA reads TGTGCCAGCGTTACAGTTTCGCCGGGACGGTCGCCCCAGCATTTT.